This T cell receptor beta chain derives from a study of control samples from healthy donors and cancer patients. Some clones are missing from TCRdb's copy, which holds only in-frame ones; the method was immunoSEQ multiplex PCR. The sample consists of 100,000 to 150,000 clones, roughly 90% of them appearing once. J gave up 2 bases and V 8 bases, and 9 bases lay outside the gene matches. This CDR3 is 15 amino acids long. CDR1 is MNHNY and CDR2 is SVGAGI in the germline V gene (reference sequence). Sequencing used blood. The TCR was taken from a man aged 18 to 35 in good health. The V gene is TRBV6-6, the J gene TRBJ2-7, with 10 nucleotides matching TRBD1. In DNA, the CDR3 is TGTGCCAGCCTACCCAGGGACAGGGGTACCTACGAGCAGTACTTC. Translated: CASLPRDRGTYEQYF.